This is a list of T cell receptor beta chains from one sample in a study of radiotherapy plus CTLA-4 blockade in lung cancer. Only in-frame clones appear in the TCRdb table, and some are missing; sequencing was by immunoSEQ multiplex PCR. The table records 70,000 to 90,000 clones, 85% to 90% of them present only once. This specimen was peripheral blood, taken from a patient treated with radiotherapy plus ipilimumab. The receptor source for this set is a human donor with non-small cell lung cancer who had stable disease on radiotherapy plus ipilimumab. CDR3s include the opening cysteine and the closing phenylalanine or tryptophan. A D gene is named only where the DNA matches it firmly. The size of a clone is reported for some rows only, either as once, few or many, or as a class for expanded clones.

>14|TRBJ2-7|TRBV13|.|.
TGTGCCAGCAGGCGCGGGGGCCTCTCCTACGAGCAGTACTTC
CASRRGGLSYEQYF
>14|TRBJ2-1|TRBV9|.|TRBD2
TGTGCCAGCAGCGGGTTAGCGGGAGCTCGTGAGCAGTTCTTC
CASSGLAGAREQFF
>14|TRBJ1-1|TRBV5-4|.|.
TGTGCCAGCAGCGCCTACGGGACTAACACTGAAGCTTTCTTT
CASSAYGTNTEAFF
>15|TRBJ2-7|TRBV18|.|.
TGTGCCAGCTCACCACGGGGGGCCAGCTCCTACGAGCAGTACTTC
CASSPRGASSYEQYF
>14|TRBJ2-1|TRBV18|few|.
TGTGCCAGCTCACCTTTGTCCAGCTACAATGAGCAGTTCTTC
CASSPLSSYNEQFF
>13|TRBJ2-6|TRBV7-8|.|.
TGTGCCAGCAGCTTAGGTGGGGCCAACGTCCTGACTTTC
CASSLGGANVLTF
>17|TRBJ2-3|TRBV5-1|.|TRBD2
TGCGCCAGCAGCTTGGGGAAAAGCGGGGGAGCTACAGATACGCAGTATTTT
CASSLGKSGGATDTQYF
>14|TRBJ1-1|TRBV4-2|.|.
TGTGCCAGCAGCCGAGGGACTCCTGGGACTGAAGCTTTCTTT
CASSRGTPGTEAFF
>17|TRBJ2-5|TRBV10-3|.|TRBD2
TGTGCCATCAGTGAGGGGACTAGCGGGGGGGAACAAGAGACCCAGTACTTC
CAISEGTSGGEQETQYF
>13|TRBJ2-7|TRBV19|.|.
TGTGCCAGTAGTAGCGGGACAACCTACGAGCAGTACTTC
CASSSGTTYEQYF
>14|TRBJ2-6|TRBV27|.|.
TGTGCCAGCAGTAGAAACTCTGGGGCCAACGTCCTGACTTTC
CASSRNSGANVLTF
>12|TRBJ2-1|TRBV30|.|.
TGTGCCTGGAGTGTAACCGGGAATGAGCAGTTCTTC
CAWSVTGNEQFF
>15|TRBJ2-3|TRBV7-3|.|.
TGTGCCAGCAGCTTAACGGGGGACCCCACAGATACGCAGTATTTT
CASSLTGDPTDTQYF
>13|TRBJ2-3|TRBV19|.|.
TGTGCCAGTACCATGACAGTTTCAGATACGCAGTATTTT
CASTMTVSDTQYF
>16|TRBJ2-2|TRBV18|.|.
TGTGCCAGCTCACCAAAAGGGGGGCAGAACACCGGGGAGCTGTTTTTT
CASSPKGGQNTGELFF
>15|TRBJ2-3|TRBV5-1|.|.
TGCGCCAGCAGCTTGGGGGGGAGCGGCACAGATACGCAGTATTTT
CASSLGGSGTDTQYF
>14|TRBJ1-1|TRBV21-1|.|.
TGTGCCAGCAGCAAAGTTACCCTCAACACTGAAGCTTTCTTT
CASSKVTLNTEAFF
>14|TRBJ2-3|TRBV2|once|.
TGTGCCAGCAGTTCAGGTCGACTTGGCGATACGCGGTATTTT
CASSSGRLGDTRYF
>12|TRBJ1-1|TRBV30|once|.
TGTGCCTGGACTCCCGCGGGGACTGAAGCTTTCTTT
CAWTPAGTEAFF
>15|TRBJ2-1|TRBV5-6|.|.
TGTGCCAGCAGCTCGAGACAGGAGCTTAACAATGAGCAGTTCTTC
CASSSRQELNNEQFF
>16|TRBJ2-3|TRBV7-8|.|TRBD1
TGTGCCAGCAGCCGTCACAGGGGACACAGCACAGATACGCAGTATTTT
CASSRHRGHSTDTQYF
>13|TRBJ2-1|TRBV12-5|.|.
TGTGCTAGTGGTTTAGACTACCGCAATGAGCAGTTCTTC
CASGLDYRNEQFF
>15|TRBJ2-5|TRBV5-1|.|.
TGCGCCAGCAGCAGAGGGAGCGGAAGCCAAGAGACCCAGTACTTC
CASSRGSGSQETQYF
>17|TRBJ2-7|TRBV28|.|.
TGTGCCAGCAGTTTATACGGTGGGTACCCAATTGGAGGGGAGCAGTACTTC
CASSLYGGYPIGGEQYF
>15|TRBJ2-2|TRBV30|.|.
TGTGCCTGGAGTGAGATCGGGTGGAACACCGGGGAGCTGTTTTTT
CAWSEIGWNTGELFF
>15|TRBJ2-1|TRBV29-1|.|.
TGCAGCGTTGAAGGACGTGCTTTGGCCTACAATGAGCAGTTCTTC
CSVEGRALAYNEQFF
>14|TRBJ2-3|TRBV11-2|.|.
TGTGCCAGCAGCTCGGGACACAGCACAGATACGCAGTATTTT
CASSSGHSTDTQYF
>16|TRBJ2-1|TRBV11-2|.|TRBD1
TGTGCCAGCAGCCTCAACAGGGGACCCAGAGGCAATGAGCAGTTCTTC
CASSLNRGPRGNEQFF
>14|TRBJ2-5|TRBV2|once|.
TGTGCCAGCAGTGAAGCGTGGTTACAAGAGACCCAGTACTTC
CASSEAWLQETQYF
>13|TRBJ2-7|TRBV5-1|.|.
TGCGCCAGCAGCTTGGGGGTAGGGAAGGAGCAGTACTTC
CASSLGVGKEQYF
>15|TRBJ2-7|TRBV9|.|.
TGTGCCAGCAGCGTAGCCCTGGACAGTTTTTACGAGCAGTACTTC
CASSVALDSFYEQYF
>14|TRBJ2-7|TRBV9|.|TRBD1
TGTGCCAGCAGCGAGGGGGACAGTTCCTACGAGCAGTACTTC
CASSEGDSSYEQYF
>15|TRBJ2-3|TRBV19|.|TRBD1
TGTGCCACAGTAGGGGACAGGCTAAACACAGATACGCAGTATTTT
CATVGDRLNTDTQYF
>15|TRBJ2-3|TRBV6-6|.|TRBD1
TGTGCCAGCGGCCGGGACAGGGAAAACACAGATACGCAGTATTTT
CASGRDRENTDTQYF
>13|TRBJ2-7|TRBV10-1|.|.
TGCGCCAGCAGTGAGCGGGTCTCGTGGGAGCAGTACTTC
CASSERVSWEQYF
>16|TRBJ2-7|TRBV11-2|.|.
TGTGCCAGCAGCTTAAGTAAGGGATTAGGGTCCTACGAGCAGTACTTC
CASSLSKGLGSYEQYF
>14|TRBJ2-1|TRBV5-8|.|TRBD2
TGTGCCAGCAGCATAGCGGGAAGATACAATGAGCAGTTCTTC
CASSIAGRYNEQFF
>15|TRBJ1-6|TRBV5-6|.|TRBD1
TGTGCCAGCAGCTTGTCAGGGGGCTATAATTCACCCCTCCACTTT
CASSLSGGYNSPLHF
>15|TRBJ2-1|TRBV5-6|.|.
TGTGCCAGCAGTCGCGGGTGGTTGTCCTACAATGAGCAGTTCTTC
CASSRGWLSYNEQFF
>14|TRBJ2-7|TRBV6-1|.|TRBD2
TGTGCCAGCAGATATACTAGCGGGGCCTACGAGCAGTACTTC
CASRYTSGAYEQYF
>12|TRBJ2-7|TRBV6-1|.|.
TGTGCCAGCAGAGAACTACTTTACGAGCAGTACTTC
CASRELLYEQYF
>15|TRBJ2-2|TRBV19|.|TRBD1
TGTGCCAGTAGTATCGCGACAGGGGTCACCGGGGAGCTGTTTTTT
CASSIATGVTGELFF
>8|TRBJ2-3|TRBV20-1|.|.
TGCAGCACAGATACGCAGTATTTT
CSTDTQYF
>15|TRBJ2-7|TRBV6-1|few|TRBD1
TGTGCCAGCAGTCTAGGACAGGGGGCCTTCTACGAGCAGTACTTC
CASSLGQGAFYEQYF